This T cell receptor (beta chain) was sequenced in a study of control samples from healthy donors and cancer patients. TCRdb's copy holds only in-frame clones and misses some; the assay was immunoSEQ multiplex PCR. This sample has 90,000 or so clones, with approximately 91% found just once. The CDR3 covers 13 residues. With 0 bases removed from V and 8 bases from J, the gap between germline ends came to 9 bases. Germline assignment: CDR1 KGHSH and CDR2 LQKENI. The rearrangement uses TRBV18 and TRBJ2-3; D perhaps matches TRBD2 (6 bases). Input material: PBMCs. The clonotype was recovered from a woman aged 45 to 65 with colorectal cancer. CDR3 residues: CASSPPMGGTQYF. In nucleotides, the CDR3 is TGTGCCAGCTCACCACCGATGGGGGGTACGCAGTATTTT.